The 14 T cell receptor beta chains below all came from one sample that was sequenced in a study of beta chain features in type 1 diabetes. Study observations and caveats: Shortening that was moderate but significant affected the TCRB CDR3s of Type 1 diabetes patients in all four CD4+ subsets.

These receptors have no identified antigens. cDNA synthesis used the whole RNA isolate, giving expressed TCRB sequences. Assay: immunoSEQ multiplex PCR; the TCRdb copy retains only in-frame clones and omits some. The repertoire holds around 340,000 clones, with approximately 9.9% as singletons. Sample: central memory CD4+ T cells from blood. The receptors come from a man younger than 40 with type 1 diabetes.

CDR3 amino acids: CASSSEGSNYGYTF. The CDR3 DNA sequence: TGCGCCAGCAGCTCGGAGGGTTCCAACTATGGCTACACCTTC. The chain is built from TRBV5-1 and TRBJ1-2, with D unclear. This CDR3 has 14 residues. Germline V gene lookup returns CDR1 SGHRS and CDR2 YFSETQ. Deletions cut 3 bases from V and 2 bases from J, with 11 bases between.

This chain's CDR3 is CASNRMTGGNYGYTF. The CDR3 coding sequence is TGCGCCAGCAATCGGATGACAGGGGGTAACTATGGCTACACCTTC. This rearrangement joins TRBV23-1 to TRBJ1-2, with 9 bases aligning to TRBD1. TRBV23-1 is reported as an ORF; its role is uncertain. Trimming took 7 bases from V and 1 from J; bases not matched to a gene: 7. This CDR3 is built from 15 residues.

In its sample, this clone was seen a few times. CDR3: CASSYSGAVTQETQYF. In nucleotides, the CDR3 is TGCGCCAGCAGCTATTCGGGGGCCGTGACACAAGAGACCCAGTACTTC. The V and J genes are TRBV5-1 and TRBJ2-5, with D tentatively TRBD1 or TRBD2 (6 bases each). The CDR3 is made up of 16 amino acids. The germline CDR1 and CDR2 sequences are SGHRS and YFSETQ. V was shortened by 3 bases and J by 2 bases, with 17 bases between the two germline ends. Filled out from reference TRBV5-1 and TRBJ2-5, the complete variable domain reads KAGVTQTPRYLIKTRGQQVTLSCSPISGHRSVSWYQQTPGQGLQFLFEYFSETQRNKGNFPGRFSGRQFSNSRSEMNVSTLELGDSALYLCASSYSGAVTQETQYFGPGTRLLVL.

The chain couples TRBV30 to TRBJ1-6, with TRBD1 matching 9 bases. CDR1 is GTSNPN and CDR2 is SVGIG in the germline V gene (reference sequence). The CDR3 spans 15 residues. V was pared by 3 bases and J by 5 bases, with 5 bases of the junction left unmatched. In DNA, the CDR3 is TGTGCCTGGAGAGTCACAGGGGGCAATAATTCACCCCTCCACTTT. Residues: CAWRVTGGNNSPLHF.

The V and J genes are TRBV29-1 and TRBJ2-5; 7 bases align to TRBD1. The CDR3 length is 15 residues. The germline CDR1 and CDR2 sequences are SQVTM and ANQGSEA. Trimming cost V 2 bases and J 8 bases; bases outside gene matches: 14. CDR3 nucleotides: TGCAGCGTTGAATCACCAACGGCAGGGGGTAGAACCCAGTACTTC. This encodes CSVESPTAGGRTQYF.

The chain combines TRBV6-1 with TRBJ1-2; unclear D gene. The germline V gene has CDR1 MNHNS and CDR2 SASEGT. The CDR3 extends over 14 amino acids. V was clipped by 7 bases and J by 2 bases, with 14 bases between them. CDR3 residues: CASTPGGQNYGYTF. In nucleotides, the CDR3 is TGTGCCAGCACCCCCGGAGGTCAAAACTATGGCTACACCTTC.

This clone has more than one count but fewer than ten. The gene calls are TRBV6-6 and TRBJ2-7, with unresolved D. The CDR3 has 14 residues. The V end was cut by 2 bases, the J end by 5 bases, with 13 bases between. Germline CDR1 is MNHNY and CDR2 is SVGAGI (reference sequence). The CDR3 region is CASSYGLLGDEQYF. Written as DNA, the CDR3 is TGTGCCAGCAGTTACGGGCTCCTTGGGGACGAGCAGTACTTC.

With respect to this clone: The junction departs from germline at one end; a sequencing error may be responsible. CDR3 sequence: CASRGAQERVPRWF. The CDR3 DNA reads as TGTGCCAGCAGGGGAGCACAGGAGAGGGTTCCCCGGTGGTTT. The J gene is TRBJ1-6, the V gene TRBV6-5, with D possibly matching TRBD1 (5 bases). This CDR3 is built from 14 residues. Germline V gives CDR1 MNHEY, CDR2 SVGAGI.

This clone was recorded a few times. For the CDR3, the DNA is TGTGCCAGCAGCTTAGTAGCCGGCACAGGTGATGAAAAACTGTTTTTT. Its protein product is CASSLVAGTGDEKLFF. The chain links TRBV7-8 to TRBJ1-4; perhaps TRBD1 as D (5 bases). CDR3 size: 16 residues. V lost 1 base, J lost 6 bases, and 15 bases lay in between. The V gene's germline CDR1 is SGHVS and CDR2 FQNEAQ.

The CDR3 DNA reads as TGTGCCAGCAGTGGCCGGGACAGGTTCACAGATACGCAGTATTTT. It codes for CASSGRDRFTDTQYF. The rearrangement uses TRBV2 and TRBJ2-3; TRBD1 agrees at 8 bases. V lost 4 bases to trimming and J lost 2 bases; unmatched junction nucleotides: 5. The germline V gene has CDR1 SNHLY and CDR2 FYNNEI. CDR3 length equals 15 residues.

The chain uses TRBV18 and TRBJ2-1, with 8 bases lining up with TRBD1. Germline V gene lookup returns CDR1 KGHSH and CDR2 LQKENI. The CDR3 has 14 residues. The junction had 5 bases not matched to a gene; V was cut back by 5 bases and J by 5 bases. The CDR3, as DNA: TGTGCCAGCTCAAAGCAGGGGGCCGACAATGAGCAGTTCTTC. This translates into CASSKQGADNEQFF.

At least ten counts were recorded for this clone. The chain links TRBV9 to TRBJ2-2, with D perhaps TRBD2 (6 bases). V dropped 4 bases and J dropped 1 base, with 11 bases sitting between them. The CDR3 runs to 15 residues. The germline V gene has CDR1 SGDLS and CDR2 YYNGEE. DNA for the CDR3: TGTGCCAGCAGCCCCGGCGGGGTGAACACCGGGGAGCTGTTTTTT. It specifies CASSPGGVNTGELFF.

The rearrangement links TRBV27 to TRBJ1-2, with D uncertain. V was shortened by 0 bases and J by 4 bases, with 12 bases between the two germline ends. This CDR3 has 15 amino acids. CDR1 is MNHEY, CDR2 SMNVEV, per germline (reference sequence). The CDR3 coding sequence is TGTGCCAGCAGTTTATCCCACGGACGGACCTATGGCTACACCTTC. Translating gives CASSLSHGRTYGYTF.

This clone was observed a few times. The genes are TRBV25-1 and TRBJ2-7, with 12 bases lining up with TRBD2. J lost 1 base, V lost 8 bases, and 3 bases had no gene match. Germline V gene data show CDR1 as MGHDK and CDR2 as SYGVNS. The CDR3 length is 14 residues. The CDR3 reads CASQLAGGSYEQYF. The CDR3 DNA is TGTGCCAGCCAACTAGCGGGGGGATCCTACGAGCAGTACTTC.